A single sample gave rise to the 9 T cell receptor beta chains below, sequenced in a study of OX40 agonist ivuxolimab in advanced cancers. The table came from immunoSEQ multiplex PCR; TCRdb's copy has only in-frame clones and leaves some out. Counted here are 81,000 or so clones, 88% occurring once; the ten biggest clones make up approximately 0.45%. The input for sequencing was CD4+ or CD8+ T cells sorted from blood, taken in a trial of the OX40 agonist ivuxolimab. The receptors were sampled from an adult with an advanced solid tumor such as melanoma, head and neck, liver or kidney cancer.

The V call is TRBV7-9, the J call TRBJ1-3; D possibly corresponds to TRBD1 (5 bases). Trimming cost V 1 base and J 4 bases, with 11 bases left between them. The CDR3 totals 15 residues. Germline lookup yields CDR1 SEHNR and CDR2 FQNEAQ (reference sequence). CDR3 DNA: TGTGCCAGCAGCTTAGTTGTGGGGCCCGGAAACACCATATATTTT. Amino acid sequence: CASSLVVGPGNTIYF.

The chain couples TRBV19 to TRBJ2-2; no firm D call. The V and J ends lost 5 bases and 3 bases respectively, with 10 bases between them. This CDR3 spans 14 amino acids. Germline V CDR1 and CDR2: LNHDA, SQIVND (reference sequence). In nucleotides, the CDR3 is TGTGCCAGTAGTGCGGTCTTCCACACCGGGGAGCTGTTTTTT. Encoded protein: CASSAVFHTGELFF.

The chain joins TRBV10-3 to TRBJ2-3, with 7 bases aligning to TRBD1. CDR3 length: 15 residues. The germline gives CDR1 ENHRY, CDR2 SYGVKD. The V and J ends lost 6 bases and 6 bases, in that order; junction bases with no gene match: 12. The CDR3 sequence is CAIRKTGPTGDTQYF. For the CDR3, the DNA is TGTGCCATCAGAAAGACAGGGCCGACCGGGGATACGCAGTATTTT.

The V and J genes are TRBV6-5 and TRBJ2-2, with D possibly being TRBD2 (6 bases). The V gene's germline CDR1 is MNHEY and CDR2 SVGAGI. CDR3 size: 14 residues. V lost 6 bases and J lost 3, with 11 bases in between. The CDR3 spells CASSRDLHTGELFF. In DNA, the CDR3 is TGTGCCAGCAGCCGGGACTTACACACCGGGGAGCTGTTTTTT.

The chain employs TRBV6-1 and TRBJ2-5; D not certain. This CDR3 has 15 residues. V was trimmed by 4 bases and J by 1 base, leaving 13 bases between them. CDR1 and CDR2 from the germline V gene are MNHNS and SASEGT. In nucleotides, the CDR3 is TGTGCCAGCAGTGCGTTGGCTATTAGCCAAGAGACCCAGTACTTC. As protein: CASSALAISQETQYF.

The chain carries TRBV7-9 and TRBJ1-1; D remains unclear. Germline assignment: CDR1 SEHNR and CDR2 FQNEAQ (reference sequence). This CDR3 has 15 amino acids. V shed 5 bases and J shed 0 bases, with 13 bases lying between them. CDR3 sequence: CASSPRQTMNTEAFF. CDR3 DNA: TGTGCCAGCAGCCCCAGACAAACGATGAACACTGAAGCTTTCTTT.

The V gene is TRBV7-6, the J gene TRBJ2-1; tentative D call: TRBD2 (6 bases). The V gene's germline CDR1 is SGHVS and CDR2 FNYEAQ. This CDR3 has 13 residues. Trimming shortened V by 5 bases and J by 8 bases, and 13 bases separated the two germline ends. As DNA, the CDR3 is TGTGCCAGCAGCCGACGTGAGCGGGATGAGCAGTTCTTC. Translating gives CASSRRERDEQFF.

The genes are TRBV28 and TRBJ1-1; D is unresolved. V lost 4 bases to trimming and J lost 1 base, with 10 bases between them. This CDR3 region has 14 residues. Germline V gene lookup returns CDR1 MDHEN and CDR2 SYDVKM. CDR3 sequence (DNA): TGTGCCAGCAGTTCCGCCGGATGGAACACTGAAGCTTTCTTT. Encoded protein: CASSSAGWNTEAFF. Full variable domain (remainder filled in from reference TRBV28 and TRBJ1-1): DVKVTQSSRYLVKRTGEKVFLECVQDMDHENMFWYRQDPGLGLRLIYFSYDVKMKEKGDIPEGYSVSREKKERFSLILESASTNQTSMYLCASSSAGWNTEAFFGQGTRLTVV.

The gene calls are TRBV5-1 and TRBJ2-5, with 11 bases matching TRBD2. Germline V gene data show CDR1 as SGHRS and CDR2 as YFSETQ. Germline trimming cut 3 bases from V and 5 bases from J; bases unmatched to any gene: 6. CDR3 length: 15 amino acids. CDR3 bases: TGCGCCAGCAGCTCACTAGCGGGGGCTGGGGAGACCCAGTACTTC. Protein sequence: CASSSLAGAGETQYF. The complete variable domain, with remaining parts taken from reference TRBV5-1 and TRBJ2-5, reads KAGVTQTPRYLIKTRGQQVTLSCSPISGHRSVSWYQQTPGQGLQFLFEYFSETQRNKGNFPGRFSGRQFSNSRSEMNVSTLELGDSALYLCASSSLAGAGETQYFGPGTRLLVL.